The entry below describes one T cell receptor beta chain. Its antigen is not known. The data were taken from a study of cytomegalovirus exposure and HLA in healthy donors. Regarding the study as a whole: The study listed around 150 cytomegalovirus-associated TCR beta chains. Through in vitro validation, three CMV-associated chains were shown to be specific for CMV antigens.

Profiling relied on immunoSEQ multiplex PCR, and the TCRdb table lists in-frame clones only, not all of them. The table lists about 110,000 clones, about 90% of them singletons. This sequence was found in a woman under 30 in good health and CMV-seronegative. Specimen: PBMCs.

CDR3 protein: CAWSVPGGTQYF. The CDR3 DNA reads as TGTGCCTGGAGTGTACCGGGGGGGACCCAGTACTTC. This chain joins TRBV30 and TRBJ2-5, with 7 nucleotides matching TRBD2. Germline lookup yields CDR1 GTSNPN and CDR2 SVGIG (reference sequence). J lost 7 bases, V lost 0 bases, and 2 bases had no gene match. CDR3 size: 12 residues. The full variable domain, completed using reference TRBV30 and TRBJ2-5, is SQTIHQWPATLVQPVGSPLSLECTVEGTSNPNLYWYRQAAGRGLQLLFYSVGIGQISSEVPQNLSASRPQDRQFILSSKKLLLSDSGFYLCAWSVPGGTQYFGPGTRLLVL.